In this sample, the clone carrying this TCR beta chain turned up a few times. The antigen is unknown. CDR3 length: 12 amino acids. The V segment lost 11 bases and the J segment 6 bases; nucleotides outside the gene matches: 3. Germline CDR1 and CDR2: LNHDA and SQIVND (reference sequence). These data come from a study of T cell responses to AZD1222 COVID-19 vaccine. Whole-study results and caveats: White British donors predominated, females outnumbered males, and clonal diversity was possibly underestimated. Baseline serology detected seropositivity in only five or six AZD1222 recipients.

Assay used: immunoSEQ multiplex PCR; TCRdb lists only in-frame clones, some missing. The data show about 110,000 clones, 81% seen once. The specimen comprised peripheral blood, sampled on day 0 of AZD1222 vaccination. This sequence joins TRBV19 and TRBJ2-7; TRBD2 agrees at 14 bases. The receptor was isolated from an adult in good health. In nucleotides, the CDR3 is TGTGCCGCGGGACTAGCGGGAGTCGAGCAGTACTTC. Residues: CAAGLAGVEQYF.